Listed below are T cell receptor beta chains from one sample, sequenced in a study of T cell changes during pregnancy in multiple sclerosis. Profiled with immunoSEQ multiplex PCR; TCRdb holds only in-frame clones, not every one. The repertoire holds some 80,000 clones, with 94% as singletons. The sequenced sample was peripheral blood, obtained in the third trimester of pregnancy. All receptors come from a female donor with multiple sclerosis, enrolled in a pregnancy study. CDR3s include the opening cysteine and the closing phenylalanine or tryptophan. A D gene is named only where the DNA matches it firmly. Size is stated for part of the rows, as once, few or many counts, or as a class when the clone is expanded.

TRBV5-1	NA	TRBJ1-5	TRBD1	TGCGCCAGCAGCGCCGGGACAGGGGGCCCCAATCAGCCCCAGCATTTT	CASSAGTGGPNQPQHF
TRBV2	NA	TRBJ2-7	NA	TGTGCCAGCAGTGTGTCCCAGGGCCTCTCCTACGAGCAGTACTTC	CASSVSQGLSYEQYF
TRBV5-4	once	TRBJ1-2	TRBD1	TGTGCCAGCACCCCCGGACAGGCTAACTATGGCTACACCTTC	CASTPGQANYGYTF
TRBV7-9	NA	TRBJ1-2	NA	TGTGCCAGCAGCTACAGATTCGACAGCCGAATTGGCTACACCTTC	CASSYRFDSRIGYTF
TRBV11-2	NA	TRBJ1-5	NA	TGTGCCAGCAGCTTGGGACGGGGGGACAATCAGCCCCAGCATTTT	CASSLGRGDNQPQHF
TRBV29-1	NA	TRBJ1-2	TRBD1	TGCAGCGTACGACAGGGTAGTAACTATGGCTACACCTTC	CSVRQGSNYGYTF
TRBV7-6	once	TRBJ2-2	NA	TGTGCCAGCAGCTATATGCCACCGGGACTCCGGGGGTACACCGGGGAGCTGTTTTTT	CASSYMPPGLRGYTGELFF
TRBV6-1	NA	TRBJ1-1	NA	TGTGCCAGCAGTGAACCAGGACATCTGAACACTGAAGCTTTCTTT	CASSEPGHLNTEAFF
TRBV5-4	NA	TRBJ2-7	NA	TGTGCCAGCAGCGCTACAGGGGGGGACTACGAGCAGTACTTC	CASSATGGDYEQYF
TRBV9	once	TRBJ1-6	NA	TGTGCCAGCAGCGTAGGACAGGTCTCACCCCTCCACTTT	CASSVGQVSPLHF
TRBV7-2	NA	TRBJ2-1	TRBD2	TGTGCCAGCAGCTTTATAGCGGGGGAGTACAATGAGCAGTTCTTC	CASSFIAGEYNEQFF
TRBV5-4	NA	TRBJ2-2	NA	TGTGCCAGCAGCTTTGCGGCAGGGAAGACCGGGGAGCTGTTTTTT	CASSFAAGKTGELFF
TRBV7-8	NA	TRBJ2-7	NA	TGTGCCAGCAGCCCACACAGGGCGTGGGAGCAGTACTTC	CASSPHRAWEQYF
TRBV27	NA	TRBJ2-7	TRBD2	TGTGCCAGCAGACACAAAGATAGCGGGTTCGCCTACGAGCAGTACTTC	CASRHKDSGFAYEQYF
TRBV5-1	NA	TRBJ2-7	TRBD1	TGCGCCAGCAGAATCGACAGGGGCTACGAGCAGTACTTC	CASRIDRGYEQYF
TRBV4-2	NA	TRBJ1-6	TRBD1	TGTGCCAGCAGCCAAGGACAGGGAGTGAATTCACCCCTCCACTTT	CASSQGQGVNSPLHF
TRBV5-8	NA	TRBJ1-1	TRBD1	TGTGCCAGCAGCCGGACAGGGCGGACTGAAGCTTTCTTT	CASSRTGRTEAFF
TRBV29-1	NA	TRBJ2-1	TRBD1	TGCAGCGTTGAGTACCTGACAGGGGTCCCCTCCTACAATGAGCAGTTCTTC	CSVEYLTGVPSYNEQFF
TRBV9	once	TRBJ1-1	NA	TGTGCCAGCAGCGGCGTTGCGGGGCTGCGCACTGAAGCTTTCTTT	CASSGVAGLRTEAFF
TRBV19	NA	TRBJ2-7	TRBD1	TGTGCCAGTAGTCCGGGACAGAGCTACGAGCAGTACTTC	CASSPGQSYEQYF
TRBV7-9	NA	TRBJ2-2	TRBD2	TGTGCCAGCAGCTTAAGTAGCGGGGTAACCGGGGAGCTGTTTTTT	CASSLSSGVTGELFF
TRBV5-1	NA	TRBJ1-2	TRBD1	TGCGCCAGCAGCTTGGTGGCAGGGGGCGGAATAAATACTGGCTACACCTTC	CASSLVAGGGINTGYTF
TRBV5-4	NA	TRBJ1-2	TRBD1	TGTGCCAGCAGCTTGCTGAGGGACAGGGAGTCCGGCTACACCTTC	CASSLLRDRESGYTF
TRBV5-1	NA	TRBJ2-1	NA	TGCGCCAGCAGCGGGGGCCCAAGCTCCTACAATGAGCAGTTCTTC	CASSGGPSSYNEQFF
TRBV30	NA	TRBJ1-5	NA	TGTGCCTGGAGTTTGGACAGATATAGCAATCAGCCCCAGCATTTT	CAWSLDRYSNQPQHF
TRBV5-1	NA	TRBJ2-1	TRBD2	TGCGCCAGCAGCTTGACCCTAGCGGGGGGTTACTCCTACAATGAGCAGTTCTTC	CASSLTLAGGYSYNEQFF
TRBV2	NA	TRBJ2-7	NA	TGTGCCAGCAACGGTTTATACGAGCAGTACTTC	CASNGLYEQYF
TRBV6-6	NA	TRBJ1-4	TRBD1	TGTGCCAGCAGTTACTATAACCGGGACAGATACGAAAAACTGTTTTTT	CASSYYNRDRYEKLFF
TRBV18	NA	TRBJ1-1	TRBD1	TGTGCCAGCTCACCCGGGACAGGGGGCAGTAAGACTGAAGCTTTCTTT	CASSPGTGGSKTEAFF
TRBV18	NA	TRBJ2-1	NA	TGTGCCAGCTCACCACCAGGGGCATCTCAGTTCTTC	CASSPPGASQFF
TRBV18	NA	TRBJ2-1	TRBD1	TGTGCCAGCTCACGCGGAACAGGGGGCGCCGGCAATGAGCAGTTCTTC	CASSRGTGGAGNEQFF
TRBV6-5	NA	TRBJ1-1	TRBD1	TGTGCCAGCACCCAGGACAGGGTAAACACTGAAGCTTTCTTT	CASTQDRVNTEAFF
TRBV7-8	NA	TRBJ1-2	NA	TGTGCCAGCAGCCCCTCGGGCCGGGGTTACTATGGCTACACCTTC	CASSPSGRGYYGYTF
TRBV5-1	NA	TRBJ2-2	TRBD1	TGCGCCAGCAGACTTGACAGGGTGGACACCGGGGAGCTGTTTTTT	CASRLDRVDTGELFF
TRBV29-1	NA	TRBJ1-1	TRBD1	TGCAGCGTTGAAGATAGCAGGGGGCAGACTGAAGCTTTCTTT	CSVEDSRGQTEAFF
TRBV18	once	TRBJ1-1	NA	TGTGCCAGCTCACCACGGCCAGATAAAGCTTTCTTT	CASSPRPDKAFF
TRBV11-2	NA	TRBJ2-5	TRBD1	TGTGCCAGCAGCGCCGGGAACAGGGGGCGAGAGACCCAGTACTTC	CASSAGNRGRETQYF
TRBV13	NA	TRBJ2-5	TRBD1	TGTGCCAGCGGGACAGCACAAGAGACCCAGTACTTC	CASGTAQETQYF
TRBV6-1	NA	TRBJ2-6	NA	TGTGCCAGCAGACTTCTCGATAGCGGGGCCAACGTCCTGACTTTC	CASRLLDSGANVLTF
TRBV5-6	NA	TRBJ2-5	NA	TGTGCCAGCAAAGGGGGTGCAGAGACCCAGTACTTC	CASKGGAETQYF
TRBV7-9	NA	TRBJ2-7	TRBD1	TGTGCCAGCAGCATCCAGGGGGTTTCCTACGAGCAGTACTTC	CASSIQGVSYEQYF
TRBV5-1	NA	TRBJ1-4	TRBD1	TGCGCCAGCAGCTCCGGGACAGGGGGCTTAACTAATGAAAAACTGTTTTTT	CASSSGTGGLTNEKLFF